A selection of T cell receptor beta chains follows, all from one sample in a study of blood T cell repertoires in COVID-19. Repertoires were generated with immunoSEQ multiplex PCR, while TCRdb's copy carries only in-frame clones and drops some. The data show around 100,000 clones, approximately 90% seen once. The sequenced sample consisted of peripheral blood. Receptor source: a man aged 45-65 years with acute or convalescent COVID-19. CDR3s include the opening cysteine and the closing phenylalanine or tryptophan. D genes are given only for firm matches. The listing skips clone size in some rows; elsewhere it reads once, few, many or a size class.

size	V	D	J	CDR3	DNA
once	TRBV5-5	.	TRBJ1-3	CASSLGSSGNTIYF	TGTGCCAGCAGCTTGGGTTCGTCCGGAAACACCATATATTTT
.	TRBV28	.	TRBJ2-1	CASSLGRYNEQFF	TGTGCCAGCAGTTTAGGCAGGTACAATGAGCAGTTCTTC
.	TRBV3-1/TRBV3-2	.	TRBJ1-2	CASSQAGYNGYTF	TGTGCCAGCAGCCAAGCAGGATATAATGGCTACACCTTC
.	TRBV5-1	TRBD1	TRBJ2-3	CASSLNRQGAADTQYF	TGCGCCAGCAGCTTAAACCGACAGGGGGCAGCAGATACGCAGTATTTT
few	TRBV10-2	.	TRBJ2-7	CASSEGLLYEQYF	TGCGCCAGCAGTGAGGGGCTACTTTACGAGCAGTACTTC
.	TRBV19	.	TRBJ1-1	CASSIVLTGNTEAFF	TGTGCCAGTAGTATAGTTTTGACAGGGAACACTGAAGCTTTCTTT
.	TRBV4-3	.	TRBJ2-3	CASSQEASLARTDTQYF	TGCGCCAGCAGCCAAGAGGCGTCGCTAGCGAGAACAGATACGCAGTATTTT
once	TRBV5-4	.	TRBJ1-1	CASSKGVFGMSRNTEAFF	TGTGCCAGCAGCAAGGGGGTTTTCGGCATGTCAAGAAACACTGAAGCTTTCTTT
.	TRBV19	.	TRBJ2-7	CASSNLGRQGPSSYEQYF	TGTGCCAGTAGTAACCTCGGGAGACAGGGCCCCAGCTCCTACGAGCAGTACTTC
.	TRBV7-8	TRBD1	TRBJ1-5	CASSLTTGIIDQPQHF	TGTGCCAGCAGCTTGACGACAGGGATAATCGATCAGCCCCAGCATTTT
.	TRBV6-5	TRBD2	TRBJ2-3	CASRVLVAGGDTQYF	TGTGCCAGCCGAGTGCTAGTAGCGGGGGGCGATACGCAGTATTTT
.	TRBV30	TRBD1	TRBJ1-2	CAWSDQTGTGFGYTF	TGTGCCTGGAGTGACCAAACCGGGACAGGGTTCGGCTACACCTTC
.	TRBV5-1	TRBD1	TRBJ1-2	CASSSWTGRDYGYTF	TGCGCCAGCAGCTCCTGGACAGGGCGCGACTATGGCTACACCTTC
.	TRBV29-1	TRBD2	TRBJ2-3	CSVEAGPGLALITDTQYF	TGCAGCGTTGAAGCGGGACCGGGACTAGCGTTAATCACAGATACGCAGTATTTT
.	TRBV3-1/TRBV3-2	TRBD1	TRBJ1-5	CASSQGQSGQPQHF	TGTGCCAGCAGCCAGGGACAGTCAGGTCAGCCCCAGCATTTT
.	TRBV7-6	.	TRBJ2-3	CASSSPDAGDTQYF	TGTGCCAGCAGCTCTCCGGACGCGGGAGATACGCAGTATTTT
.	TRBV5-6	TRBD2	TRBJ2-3	CASSSPTSGPDTQYF	TGTGCCAGCAGCTCCCCGACTAGCGGACCCGATACGCAGTATTTT
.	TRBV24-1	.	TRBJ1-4	CATSDLRDNDEKLFF	TGTGCCACCAGTGATTTGCGGGATAATGATGAAAAACTGTTTTTT
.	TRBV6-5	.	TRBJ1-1	CASSYEPGTEAFF	TGTGCCAGCAGTTACGAGCCCGGCACTGAAGCTTTCTTT
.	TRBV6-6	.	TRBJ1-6	CATNTGRVLHF	TGTGCGACGAACACAGGGAGAGTCCTCCACTTT
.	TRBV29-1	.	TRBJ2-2	CSVVRAGELFF	TGCAGCGTTGTTAGAGCCGGGGAGCTGTTTTTT